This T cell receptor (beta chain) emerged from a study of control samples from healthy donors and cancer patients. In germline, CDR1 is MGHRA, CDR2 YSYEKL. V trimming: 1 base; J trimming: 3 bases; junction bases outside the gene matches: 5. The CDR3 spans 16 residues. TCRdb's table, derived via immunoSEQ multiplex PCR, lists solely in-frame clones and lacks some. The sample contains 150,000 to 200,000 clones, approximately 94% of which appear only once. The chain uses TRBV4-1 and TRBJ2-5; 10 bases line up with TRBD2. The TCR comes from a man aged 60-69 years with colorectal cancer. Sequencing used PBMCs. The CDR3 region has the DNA TGCGCCAGCAGCCAAGGATCGCTAGCGGGGGAAGAGACCCAGTACTTC. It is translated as CASSQGSLAGEETQYF.